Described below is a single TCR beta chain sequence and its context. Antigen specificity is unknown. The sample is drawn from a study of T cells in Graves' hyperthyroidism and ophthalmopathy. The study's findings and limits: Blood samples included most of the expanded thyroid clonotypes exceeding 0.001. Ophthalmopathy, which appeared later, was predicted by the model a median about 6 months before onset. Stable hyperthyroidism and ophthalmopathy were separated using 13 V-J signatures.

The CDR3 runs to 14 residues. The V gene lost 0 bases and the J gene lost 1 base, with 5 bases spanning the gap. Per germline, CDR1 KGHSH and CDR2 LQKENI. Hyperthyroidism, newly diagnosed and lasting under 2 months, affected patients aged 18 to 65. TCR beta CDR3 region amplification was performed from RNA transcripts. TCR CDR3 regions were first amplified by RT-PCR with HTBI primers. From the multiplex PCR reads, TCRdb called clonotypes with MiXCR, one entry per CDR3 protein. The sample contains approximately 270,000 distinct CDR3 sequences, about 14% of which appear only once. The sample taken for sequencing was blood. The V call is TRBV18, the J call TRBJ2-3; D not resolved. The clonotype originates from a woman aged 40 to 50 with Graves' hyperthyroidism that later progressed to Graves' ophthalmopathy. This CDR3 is CASSPPGRTDTQYF. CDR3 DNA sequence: TGTGCCAGCTCACCACCGGGCCGCACAGATACGCAGTATTTT.